These T cell receptor beta chains were read from a single sample in a study of quantifying T cell responses using KT2 cells. TCRdb reprocessed the UMI-ligation and nested PCR reads with MiXCR, giving one entry per CDR3 protein. The repertoire consists of tens of thousands of distinct CDR3 sequences, with 12% occurring once and the leading ten covering about 9.7%. The sample was PBMCs spiked with cells of the T cell clone KT2. These receptors were obtained from a human donor. Both conserved end residues are part of each CDR3. Only some rows state a clone size, as once, few, many or a class for expanded clones.

clone_size: NA
v_call: TRBV9
cdr3_aa: CASSAQPNYGYTF

clone_size: NA
v_call: TRBV29-1
cdr3_aa: CSAGTSGNTGELFF

clone_size: many
v_call: TRBV7-9
cdr3_aa: CALRGGRVNTEAFF

clone_size: few
v_call: TRBV29-1
cdr3_aa: CSVEGQGINNEQFF

clone_size: few
v_call: TRBV19
cdr3_aa: CASSTPGPLSGVTQYF

clone_size: NA
v_call: TRBV3-1
cdr3_aa: CASTLTSRGKPYNEQFF

clone_size: few
v_call: TRBV4-2
cdr3_aa: CASSQGGGYYTF

clone_size: many
v_call: TRBV7-8
cdr3_aa: CASSNGLAGGSETQYF

clone_size: NA
v_call: TRBV12-3/TRBV12-4
cdr3_aa: CASKRGVDQPQHF

clone_size: few
v_call: TRBV6-5
cdr3_aa: CASQREGGVTYEQYF

clone_size: many
v_call: TRBV20-1
cdr3_aa: CSARDRIASNYGYTF

clone_size: NA
v_call: TRBV6-2/TRBV6-3
cdr3_aa: CASKPLSGSSYNEQFF

clone_size: many
v_call: TRBV29-1
cdr3_aa: CSVELVGQKQDGYTF

clone_size: few
v_call: TRBV19
cdr3_aa: CASSIVPSSLDNEQFF

clone_size: few
v_call: TRBV10-3
cdr3_aa: CAIARAPNTEAFF

clone_size: many
v_call: TRBV29-1
cdr3_aa: CSVAGGVSLNEQFF

clone_size: NA
v_call: TRBV11-1
cdr3_aa: CASSPDRSEQYF

clone_size: NA
v_call: TRBV6-5
cdr3_aa: CASRAGDITDTQYF

clone_size: NA
v_call: TRBV6-6
cdr3_aa: CVSSYGSVNYGYTF

clone_size: medium-sized
v_call: TRBV20-1
cdr3_aa: CSARDAWTGGTEAFF

clone_size: NA
v_call: TRBV4-1
cdr3_aa: CASSQDEGLGNQPQHF

clone_size: NA
v_call: TRBV4-2
cdr3_aa: CASSLDIANEQFF

clone_size: NA
v_call: TRBV18
cdr3_aa: CASSPLDSNSPLHF

clone_size: many
v_call: TRBV6-2/TRBV6-3
cdr3_aa: CASSRRPYGYTF

clone_size: NA
v_call: TRBV24-1
cdr3_aa: CATSDPGQGSDTQYF

clone_size: many
v_call: TRBV5-1
cdr3_aa: CASSLGGQGYEQYF